The 12 T cell receptor beta chains presented below share a single source sample, sequenced in a study of molecular identifiers for immune sequencing clone quantification. TCRdb fed the PCR reads into MiXCR, producing one record per CDR3 protein. The sample lists 250,000 to 400,000 distinct CDR3 sequences; 20% to 25% were seen once. The sample consisted of naive CD8+ T cells from blood, with Jurkat cell RNA spiked in. Noted subset: FACS-sorted CD8+CD4-CCR7+CD45RA+ naive T cells. The receptors here all came from a human donor in good health. Some libraries in this study had Jurkat cell RNA spiked in.

The sample holds a few counts of this clonotype. The chain employs TRBV6-1 and TRBJ2-2; D not certain. Trimming stripped 2 bases from V and 0 bases from J, with 10 bases between. CDR1 is MNHNS, CDR2 SASEGT, per germline. The CDR3 covers 16 residues. The CDR3 DNA follows: TGTGCCAGCAGTGAATCCGCGGCCCCGAACACCGGGGAGCTGTTTTTT. It encodes CASSESAAPNTGELFF.

A few counts support this clonotype. V usage is TRBV27 and J usage is TRBJ2-3; TRBD2 is a possible D gene (5 bases). V lost 5 bases, J lost 4 bases, and 16 bases lay in between. The length of the CDR3 is 15 residues. The V gene's germline CDR1 is MNHEY and CDR2 SMNVEV (reference sequence). Here the CDR3 reads CASSGSGFGADTQYF. The CDR3 DNA is TGTGCCAGCAGTGGGTCGGGGTTCGGTGCAGATACGCAGTATTTT.

A remark on this clonotype: The CDR3 ends on some other residue instead of the conserved phenylalanine or tryptophan, so this is likely a read error. CDR3 DNA sequence: TGTGCCAGTGGACTGAGCTCCTACGAGCAGTACCTC. Translating it yields CASGLSSYEQYL. The chain joins TRBV27 to TRBJ2-7, with a possible D match to TRBD2 (5 bases). V lost 9 bases, J lost 0 bases, and 9 bases lay in between. This CDR3 is built from 12 residues. The germline V gene has CDR1 MNHEY and CDR2 SMNVEV (reference sequence).

The chain links TRBV4-1 to TRBJ2-7; D uncertain. CDR1 MGHRA and CDR2 YSYEKL come from the germline V gene. Trimming removed 1 base at V and 7 bases at J, with 11 bases between. The CDR3 covers 13 residues. In DNA form, the CDR3 reads TGCGCCAGCAGCCAAGGGCCCGAGGAGGAGCAGTACTTC. It yields the protein CASSQGPEEEQYF.

This clonotype was seen at least ten times. V gene TRBV12-3 or TRBV12-4 combines with J gene TRBJ2-3, with 8 bases aligning to TRBD2. The CDR3 is 16 residues long. With 0 bases clipped from V and 7 bases from J, the junction kept 9 bases outside the gene matches. The CDR3 loop reads CASSLAGLAARHTQYF. CDR3 sequence (DNA): TGTGCCAGCAGTTTAGCCGGACTAGCCGCTCGCCATACGCAGTATTTT.

J is TRBJ2-7 and V is TRBV12-5, with D unclear. The CDR3 loop spans 13 amino acids. Trimming left V 0 bases short and J 6 bases short, with 9 bases between. The germline gives CDR1 LGHNT, CDR2 FRNRAP. The CDR3 sequence: CASGLVHTFEQYF. In DNA, the CDR3 is TGTGCTAGTGGTTTGGTACATACCTTCGAGCAGTACTTC.

This clonotype occurred many times. This chain joins TRBV19 and TRBJ2-1, with D tentatively TRBD1 (6 bases). Trimming shortened V by 10 bases and J by 8 bases, and 15 bases separated the two germline ends. Germline values: CDR1 LNHDA, CDR2 SQIVND (reference sequence). The CDR3 has 12 amino acids. This CDR3 is CATQWGPDEQFF. As DNA, the CDR3 is TGTGCCACCCAATGGGGGCCCGATGAGCAGTTCTTC.

This clonotype was seen once. This sequence may be a read error, since a much larger clone differs from it by one base. The chain carries TRBV6-2 or TRBV6-3 and TRBJ1-1, with no clear D. The germline V gene encodes CDR1 MNHEY and CDR2 SVGEGT. Trimming pared 0 bases from V and 4 bases from J, leaving 9 bases between. The CDR3 runs to 14 residues. The CDR3 sequence is CASSYSRHVTEAFF. The CDR3 DNA reads as TGTGCCAGCAGTTACTCAAGGCATGTCACTGAAGCTTTCTTT.

This clonotype has ten or more counts. The chain uses TRBV7-6 and TRBJ2-7, with TRBD2 matching over 15 bases. Germline-derived CDR1 and CDR2 are SGHVS and FNYEAQ. Trimming took 4 bases from V and 6 from J; bases not matched to a gene: 4. The CDR3 length is 15 residues. The CDR3 DNA is TGTGCCAGCAGCTCGGGACTAGCGGGAGGTCCCGAGCAGTACTTC. Its protein product is CASSSGLAGGPEQYF.

The table lists this clonotype with many counts. The CDR3: CASSLFAGVTNTGELFF. The CDR3 DNA sequence: TGTGCCAGCAGCCTCTTCGCAGGGGTGACGAACACCGGGGAGCTGTTTTTT. The gene calls are TRBV6-5 and TRBJ2-2; the D gene is possibly TRBD1 (6 bases). Germline V gene lookup returns CDR1 MNHEY and CDR2 SVGAGI. Trimming left V 6 bases short and J 0 bases short, with 17 bases between. CDR3 length: 17 residues.

The gene calls are TRBV4-1 and TRBJ1-2, with TRBD1 identical over 8 bases. Germline V gives CDR1 MGHRA, CDR2 YSYEKL. With 1 base clipped from V and 4 bases from J, the junction kept 5 bases outside the gene matches. The CDR3 has 15 residues. CDR3 in amino acids: CASSQGTGQGYGYTF. The CDR3 DNA sequence: TGCGCCAGCAGCCAAGGTACAGGACAGGGCTATGGCTACACCTTC.

This clonotype was counted at least ten times. The V call is TRBV5-6, the J call TRBJ2-7; D not resolved. Trimming pared 1 base from V and 3 bases from J, leaving 11 bases between. Looked up from germline, CDR1 is SGHDT and CDR2 is YYEEEE. This CDR3 is 14 amino acids long. The CDR3 here is CASSLRLRIYEQYF. Written as DNA, the CDR3 is TGTGCCAGCAGCTTGAGATTAAGGATCTACGAGCAGTACTTC.